A selection of T cell receptor beta chains follows, all from one sample in a study of human T cells and chemical hapten exposure. TCRdb reprocessed the RACE reads via MiXCR and lists one record per CDR3 protein. This sample has 80,000 to 100,000 distinct CDR3 sequences, with roughly 10% found just once. The material was whole blood, obtained in connection with sensitization to the hapten diphenylcyclopropenone (DPC). Receptor source: a woman in her fifties or sixties with alopecia areata. Some clones in this sample may be carry-over from other donors' samples. The CDR3 runs from the conserved cysteine through the conserved F or W. D genes are given only for firm matches. Only some rows state a clone size, as once, few, many or a class for expanded clones.

V gene,D gene,J gene,clone size,CDR3 DNA,CDR3 protein
TRBV5-1,TRBD1,TRBJ1-2,-,TGCGCCAGCAGCCCACAACAGGGGGAATCGTTTGGCTACACCTTC,CASSPQQGESFGYTF
TRBV6-1,TRBD1,TRBJ2-3,-,TGTGCCAGCAGTGAACTAAGGGGGCGCGGCAGAGATACGCAGTATTTT,CASSELRGRGRDTQYF
TRBV11-2,TRBD2,TRBJ2-3,few,TGTGCCAGCAGCCCTCCCGGTTTAGCGGGGGGGGGAGATACGCAGTATTTT,CASSPPGLAGGGDTQYF
TRBV5-1,TRBD1,TRBJ1-1,many,TGCGCCAGCAGGGGGACAGGGGAGAGGACTGAAGCTTTCTTT,CASRGTGERTEAFF
TRBV12-5,-,TRBJ2-6,many,TGTGCTAGTGGTCAGGACTCTGGGGCCAACGTCCTGACTTTC,CASGQDSGANVLTF
TRBV3-1,-,TRBJ2-3,many,TGTGCCAGCAGCCCTTCATCTAGTACAGATACGCAGTATTTT,CASSPSSSTDTQYF
TRBV7-8,TRBD1,TRBJ1-5,many,TGTGCCAGCAGCTTAGGCAGGGGGCTCGGTCAGCCCCAGCATTTT,CASSLGRGLGQPQHF
TRBV18,-,TRBJ1-3,-,TGTGCCAGCTCACCATTGCCCGCTGCGGGCTCTGGAAACACCATATATTTT,CASSPLPAAGSGNTIYF
TRBV3-1,-,TRBJ2-3,-,TGTGCCAGCAGCCAACGGTATGGAAGCACAGATACGCAGTATTTT,CASSQRYGSTDTQYF
TRBV7-8,-,TRBJ2-5,-,TGTGCCAGCAGCCCCAACTCGGTCAGGGGAGGTCAAGAGACCCAGTACTTC,CASSPNSVRGGQETQYF
TRBV27,-,TRBJ1-4,-,TGTGCCAGCAGTTTTAGGGCTGGCAGGCCTGCAACTAATGAAAAACTGTTTTTT,CASSFRAGRPATNEKLFF
TRBV10-1,-,TRBJ1-2,few,TGCGCCAGCAGTGAGGGAAGGAACTATGGCTACACCTTC,CASSEGRNYGYTF
TRBV7-9,-,TRBJ2-5,many,TGTGCCAGCAGCTTACTGCAGGGGGAGACCCAGTACTTC,CASSLLQGETQYF
TRBV29-1,TRBD1,TRBJ2-1,many,TGCAGCGCGACCGGGACAGCCTACAATGAGCAGTTCTTC,CSATGTAYNEQFF
TRBV20-1,TRBD2,TRBJ2-3,-,TGCAGTGCTAAACCCCCCGGACTAGGTACAGATACGCAGTATTTT,CSAKPPGLGTDTQYF
TRBV30,TRBD1,TRBJ1-5,many,TGTGCCTGGAGTGTCCAGGGGGGTCAGCCCCAGCATTTT,CAWSVQGGQPQHF
TRBV20-1,-,TRBJ1-1,-,TGCAGTGTACCACGTTGGGTGGGTAGGGGGTTCACTGAAGCTTTCTTT,CSVPRWVGRGFTEAFF
TRBV11-1,-,TRBJ1-1,-,TGTGCCAGCAGCTTCCAGGGATCCACTGAAGCTTTCTTT,CASSFQGSTEAFF
TRBV12-3/TRBV12-4,TRBD1,TRBJ2-2,many,TGTGCCAGCAGTTTCCAGACAGGGGTCACCGGGGAGCTGTTTTTT,CASSFQTGVTGELFF
TRBV9,TRBD2,TRBJ2-3,-,TGTGCCAGCAGCTCTCCACTAGCGGGGGTGGTAGATACGCAGTATTTT,CASSSPLAGVVDTQYF
TRBV6-6,-,TRBJ2-5,many,TGTGCCAGCAGTTACTCAGACGCGAGCGTTGAGACCCAGTACTTC,CASSYSDASVETQYF
TRBV29-1,TRBD1,TRBJ1-2,many,TGCAGCGTCGAGGGACAGAACTATGGCTACACCTTC,CSVEGQNYGYTF
TRBV12-3/TRBV12-4,-,TRBJ2-3,few,TGTGCCAGCAGTCCCCCGGGCTCCGGCACAGATACGCAGTATTTT,CASSPPGSGTDTQYF
TRBV27,TRBD1,TRBJ1-2,many,TGTGCCAGCAGTACTCGGACAGGGAGGTTTTGGTATGGCTACACCTTC,CASSTRTGRFWYGYTF
TRBV9,-,TRBJ2-2,many,TGTGCCAGCAGCGGGGGACATAGCAGAACCGGGGAGCTGTTTTTT,CASSGGHSRTGELFF
TRBV18,-,TRBJ2-3,-,TGTGCCAGCTCACCAAGTCTATACACAGATACGCAGTATTTT,CASSPSLYTDTQYF
TRBV7-2,-,TRBJ2-1,many,TGTGCCAGCAGCTTATACGGCGCGGTTGGGGATGAGCAGTTCTTC,CASSLYGAVGDEQFF
TRBV21-1,-,TRBJ1-5,-,TGTGCCAGCAGCTCCAAGGGTCCGGACAGGGAAGGCAATCAGCCCCAGCATTTT,CASSSKGPDREGNQPQHF
TRBV5-1,TRBD1,TRBJ1-2,many,TGCGCCAGCAGCGTGACAGGGGACCCTTCCTATGGCTACACCTTC,CASSVTGDPSYGYTF
TRBV21-1,-,TRBJ1-5,few,TGTGCCAGCAGCAATCGAGGGGGCCGAGGTCAGCCCCAGCATTTT,CASSNRGGRGQPQHF
TRBV7-2,TRBD1,TRBJ2-3,-,TGTGCCAGCAGCTCATGGGAGACAGGGAACACAGATACGCAGTATTTT,CASSSWETGNTDTQYF
TRBV6-5,TRBD1,TRBJ2-7,many,TGTGCCAGCAGTTTGCAGGGGGCCCCAATCTACGAGCAGTACTTC,CASSLQGAPIYEQYF
TRBV6-5,-,TRBJ1-5,many,TGTGCCAGCAGTTACTCCTATAGCAATCAGCCCCAGCATTTT,CASSYSYSNQPQHF
TRBV12-3/TRBV12-4,-,TRBJ1-5,-,TGTGCCAGCAGTGCCACTGAGGGCAATCAGCCCCAGCATTTT,CASSATEGNQPQHF
TRBV2,-,TRBJ2-1,-,TGTGCCAGCAGAATTAATGAGCAGTTCTTC,CASRINEQFF
TRBV10-1,-,TRBJ1-1,many,TGCGCCAGCAGTGAGTTTCCGGATTTGGGGAATACTGAAGCTTTCTTT,CASSEFPDLGNTEAFF
TRBV7-9,-,TRBJ2-7,many,TGTGCCAGCAGCTTAGTTTTGGGGCAGGAGTACTTC,CASSLVLGQEYF
TRBV6-1,TRBD1,TRBJ1-5,once,TGTGCCAGCAGGAGGGGGCTAGCGGGAGATACGCAGCATTTT,CASRRGLAGDTQHF
TRBV7-2,-,TRBJ1-1,-,TGTGCCAGCAGCTTTCATTTACGGGGTGGCACTGAAGCTTTCTTT,CASSFHLRGGTEAFF
TRBV2,-,TRBJ2-2,few,TGTGCCAGCAGTGAACTGGCTTTCACCGACACCGGGGAGCTGTTTTTT,CASSELAFTDTGELFF
TRBV2,-,TRBJ2-1,few,TGTGCCAGCAGTGAAGCGCCATCCTACAATGAGCAGTTCTTC,CASSEAPSYNEQFF
TRBV20-1,TRBD1,TRBJ2-1,few,TGCAGTGCCCAGACAGGGAGAGGAAATTATAATGAGCAGTTCTTC,CSAQTGRGNYNEQFF
TRBV7-2,-,TRBJ1-5,many,TGTGCCAGCAGCTTAGTGGCAGGGCAGGGACAGCCCCAGCATTTT,CASSLVAGQGQPQHF
TRBV15,TRBD1,TRBJ2-7,many,TGTGCCACCAGCAGGGCCCGGACAGGCCCCTACGAGCAGTACTTC,CATSRARTGPYEQYF
TRBV7-2,-,TRBJ1-4,-,TGTGCCAGCAGCCCGAGTGGGGAAAAACTGTTTTTT,CASSPSGEKLFF
TRBV20-1,-,TRBJ2-1,-,TGCAGTGCTAGAGATCACCGGGATGCGGGGCTCTTC,CSARDHRDAGLF
TRBV2,-,TRBJ1-1,-,TGTGCCAGCAGTGTTGAGGTGACAACTGAAGCTTTCTTT,CASSVEVTTEAFF
TRBV6-1,TRBD1,TRBJ1-2,-,TGTGCCAGCAGTGCTCCGCAACAGGGGAACTATGGCTACACCTTC,CASSAPQQGNYGYTF
TRBV30,-,TRBJ2-5,few,TGTGCCTGGAGTGTACTCCAGGGGACCCAGTACTTC,CAWSVLQGTQYF
TRBV7-9,-,TRBJ1-1,many,TGTGCCAGCAGCTTAGGGGAGTGGAACACTGAAGCTTTCTTT,CASSLGEWNTEAFF
TRBV5-1,-,TRBJ1-1,few,TGCGCCAGCAGCTTGGGGGCAGAGACTGAAGCTTTCTTT,CASSLGAETEAFF
TRBV5-4,-,TRBJ2-5,-,TGTGCCAGCTTTGGGGCAGAGGAGACCCAGTACTTC,CASFGAEETQYF
TRBV5-1,TRBD1,TRBJ1-3,few,TGCGCCAGCAGCTTGGAGGGACAGAGAAACACCATATATTTT,CASSLEGQRNTIYF
TRBV19,TRBD1,TRBJ1-2,many,TGTGCCAGTAGTTTAAAAGCGGACAGGGTTTTGTACACCTTC,CASSLKADRVLYTF